This is a list of T cell receptor beta chains from one sample in a study of OX40 agonist ivuxolimab in advanced cancers. The protocol was immunoSEQ multiplex PCR, while the TCRdb copy is restricted to in-frame clones and leaves out a portion. The data contain some 100,000 clones, 70% to 90% of them seen just once; the ten biggest clones take up around 2%. The sample here was CD4+ or CD8+ T cells sorted from blood, taken in a trial of the OX40 agonist ivuxolimab. These TCRs come from an adult with an advanced solid tumor such as melanoma, head and neck, liver or kidney cancer. Both conserved end residues are part of each CDR3. The D gene is left open where the match is weak. Only part of the rows carry a size: once, few, many, or a class if the clone is expanded.

TRBJ2-5 | TRBD2 | . | TRBV5-1 | TGCGCCAGCAGCCCCGGGACTAGCGGCCAAGAGACCCAGTACTTC | CASSPGTSGQETQYF
TRBJ2-1 | . | . | TRBV5-1 | TGCGCCAGCAGCCCCCAGGGACAACCGAGCTCCTACAATGAGCAGTTCTTC | CASSPQGQPSSYNEQFF
TRBJ2-2 | TRBD2 | . | TRBV12-5 | TGTGCTAGTGGCTTCCCTCGGGACTACCTAAGGGCCGGGGAGCTGTTTTTT | CASGFPRDYLRAGELFF
TRBJ2-3 | TRBD2 | . | TRBV6-1 | TGTGCCAGCAGTCCGACTAGCGGATTCACAGATACGCAGTATTTT | CASSPTSGFTDTQYF
TRBJ2-2 | . | once | TRBV9 | TGTGCCAGCAGCGTAGTCGGCTCGCCGACGAACACCGGGGAGCTGTTTTTT | CASSVVGSPTNTGELFF
TRBJ2-5 | . | . | TRBV7-9 | TGTGCCAGCAGCTTATCAGGGATCGATGAGACCCAGTACTTC | CASSLSGIDETQYF
TRBJ2-7 | . | . | TRBV7-9 | TGTGCCAGCAGCTTGGGCGACGAGCAGTACTTC | CASSLGDEQYF
TRBJ2-7 | . | . | TRBV7-2 | TGTGCCAGCACCCCAGGGGTGGGCGACTACGAGCAGTACTTC | CASTPGVGDYEQYF
TRBJ2-3 | TRBD2 | . | TRBV5-1 | TGCGCCAGCAGCGCTAGCGGGGCCGGAGATACGCAGTATTTT | CASSASGAGDTQYF
TRBJ1-1 | . | . | TRBV5-1 | TGCGCCAGCAGCTTAAACGGGGAGAACACTGAAGCTTTCTTT | CASSLNGENTEAFF
TRBJ2-5 | TRBD2 | . | TRBV27 | TGTGCCAGCAGTCTCGGACTAGAGGAGACCCAGTACTTC | CASSLGLEETQYF
TRBJ2-7 | . | . | TRBV18 | TGTGCCAGCTCACCACCCGGTCCGGGCCACTACGAGCAGTACTTC | CASSPPGPGHYEQYF